This T cell receptor (beta chain) was captured by sequencing in a study of blood T cell repertoires in COVID-19. Across the study: There were acute and convalescent COVID-19 samples, and they came from the United States, Italy and Spain. T cells, B-cell-depleted T cells, or PBMCs provided the cDNA or gDNA that served as material.

Only a few counts were recorded for this clone. Per the original data handling: Reference gene primer amplification gave estimated nucleated cell counts. Using immunoSEQ multiplex PCR, the repertoire was profiled, and TCRdb retains in-frame clones only, with some absent. Clonal size and the V and J genes are those of that table, whereas D and trimming came from the DNA. The sample has about 250,000 clones; around nine tenths are singletons. The CDR3 has 13 amino acids. V was clipped by 4 bases and J by 7 bases, with 13 bases between them. Germline CDR1 reads MDHEN; CDR2 reads SYDVKM. The material sequenced was peripheral blood. The receptor was isolated from a man aged 18 to 30 with active or convalescent COVID-19. The rearrangement links TRBV28 to TRBJ1-2; D remains ambiguous. CDR3 residues: CASSSPRSSGYTF. CDR3 nucleotides: TGTGCCAGCAGTTCCCCCCGGTCCTCTGGCTACACCTTC.